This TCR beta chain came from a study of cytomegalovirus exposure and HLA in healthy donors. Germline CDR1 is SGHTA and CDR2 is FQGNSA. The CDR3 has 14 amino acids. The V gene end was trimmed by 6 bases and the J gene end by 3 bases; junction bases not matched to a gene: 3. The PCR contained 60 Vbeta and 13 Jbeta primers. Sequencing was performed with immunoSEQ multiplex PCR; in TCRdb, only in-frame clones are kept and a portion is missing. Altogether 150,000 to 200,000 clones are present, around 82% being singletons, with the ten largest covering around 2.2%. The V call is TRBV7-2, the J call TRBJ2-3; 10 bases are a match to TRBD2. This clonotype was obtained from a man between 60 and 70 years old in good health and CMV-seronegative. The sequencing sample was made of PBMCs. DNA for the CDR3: TGTGCCAGCAGTCATAGCGGGAGGACAGATACGCAGTATTTT. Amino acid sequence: CASSHSGRTDTQYF.